These 5 T cell receptor beta chains came from one sample sequenced in a study of T cell repertoires in ileal Crohn's disease. Assay: immunoSEQ multiplex PCR; the TCRdb copy retains only in-frame clones and omits some. The data contain 15,000 to 20,000 clones, about 93% of them singletons. The sequenced sample consisted of ileal tissue. The receptors come from an adult with Crohn's disease.

The V gene is TRBV19, the J gene TRBJ2-7; possible D gene TRBD2, 5 bases. The germline V gene encodes CDR1 LNHDA and CDR2 SQIVND (reference sequence). This CDR3 has 16 residues. The germline V and J ends were trimmed by 7 bases and 7 bases, with 26 bases remaining between them. The CDR3 region is CASTARTSGGFREQYF. The CDR3, as DNA: TGTGCCAGTACCGCCCGGACCTCTGGAGGTTTCCGGGAGCAGTACTTC.

This chain connects TRBV9 to TRBJ1-3; weak D call: TRBD1 (5 bases). CDR3 length: 16 amino acids. The germline gives CDR1 SGDLS, CDR2 YYNGEE. Trimming took off 1 base at V and 2 bases at J, with 13 bases between the two ends. CDR3 sequence reads: CASSVWGEETGNTIYF. The DNA for the CDR3 is TGTGCCAGCAGCGTATGGGGGGAGGAAACTGGAAACACCATATATTTT.

V and J are TRBV5-1 and TRBJ2-5; D gene unclear. The V gene lost 3 bases and the J gene lost 2 bases, with 2 bases spanning the gap. Germline assignment: CDR1 SGHRS and CDR2 YFSETQ. The CDR3 is 11 amino acids. The CDR3, as DNA: TGCGCCAGCAGCTCACAAGAGACCCAGTACTTC. This translates into CASSSQETQYF.

V and J are TRBV5-4 and TRBJ1-1, with 8 bases fitting TRBD1. Germline V CDR1 and CDR2: SGHNT, YYREEE (reference sequence). CDR3 length: 14 residues. The ends lost 4 bases at V and 1 base at J; junction bases unmatched: 3. The CDR3 region is CASSRDRGNTEAFF. Written as DNA, the CDR3 is TGTGCCAGCAGCAGAGACAGGGGGAACACTGAAGCTTTCTTT.

The chain is built from TRBV7-2 and TRBJ2-2, with 8 bases fitting TRBD1. The CDR3 has 16 residues. Germline values: CDR1 SGHTA, CDR2 FQGNSA. Germline trimming cut 5 bases from V and 3 bases from J; bases unmatched to any gene: 8. CDR3 protein: CASSTGTGGYTGELFF. Here the CDR3 DNA reads TGTGCCAGCAGCACTGGGACAGGCGGCTACACCGGGGAGCTGTTTTTT. The full variable domain, in which reference TRBV7-2 and TRBJ2-2 provide the parts outside the CDR3, is GAGVSQSPSNKVTEKGKDVELRCDPISGHTALYWYRQSLGQGLEFLIYFQGNSAPDKSGLPSDRFSAERTGGSVSTLTIQRTQQEDSAVYLCASSTGTGGYTGELFFGEGSRLTVL.